Presented here are 27 T cell receptor beta chains from one specimen sequenced in a study of blood T cell repertoires in COVID-19. TCRdb's table, derived via immunoSEQ multiplex PCR, lists solely in-frame clones and lacks some. The sample carries some 150,000 clones, 84% recorded once. The sequenced sample consisted of peripheral blood. The receptors here all came from a woman aged 55-70 years with acute or convalescent COVID-19.

The chain recombines TRBV7-9 with TRBJ2-2, with unresolved D. The CDR3 is made up of 14 amino acids. The V and J ends lost 3 bases and 4 bases respectively, with 9 bases between them. Germline values: CDR1 SEHNR, CDR2 FQNEAQ (reference sequence). CDR3 sequence (DNA): TGTGCCAGCAGCTTTCGCTCGGGCACCGGGGAGCTGTTTTTT. Residues: CASSFRSGTGELFF.

V is TRBV10-3 and J is TRBJ1-2, with D tentatively TRBD1 (5 bases). V dropped 6 bases and J dropped 3 bases, with 17 bases sitting between them. Germline V gene sequence: CDR1 ENHRY, CDR2 SYGVKD. This CDR3 has 15 residues. Written as DNA, the CDR3 is TGTGCCATCAGGAGTCCTAGTTGGGGGGACTATGGCTACACCTTC. Amino acids: CAIRSPSWGDYGYTF.

This chain joins TRBV27 and TRBJ2-7; D ambiguous. The CDR3 loop spans 13 amino acids. V lost 3 bases to trimming and J lost 2 bases, with 8 bases between them. Germline values: CDR1 MNHEY, CDR2 SMNVEV (reference sequence). CDR3 sequence: CASSFSDAYEQYF. In DNA form, the CDR3 reads TGTGCCAGCAGTTTTAGTGATGCCTACGAGCAGTACTTC.

The V and J genes are TRBV21-1 and TRBJ2-1; TRBD2 reflects the table's D call only, with no check against the DNA. TRBV21-1 is deemed a pseudogene. This CDR3 has 14 residues. The CDR3 here is CASSKHGGSNEQFF. The CDR3 coding sequence is TGTGCCAGCAGCAAACACGGCGGAAGCAATGAGCAGTTCTTC.

This chain uses TRBV9 with TRBJ2-1; TRBD2 matches 10 bases. Looked up from germline, CDR1 is SGDLS and CDR2 is YYNGEE. V shed 4 bases and J 4 bases; nucleotides not matched to a gene: 2. This CDR3 is 14 amino acids long. The CDR3: CASSMGLAYNEQFF. CDR3 DNA sequence: TGTGCCAGCAGCATGGGACTAGCGTACAATGAGCAGTTCTTC.

The chain combines TRBV11-2 with TRBJ2-5; TRBD1 agrees at 10 bases. CDR3 length: 16 residues. Trimming cost V 2 bases and J 0 bases; bases outside gene matches: 3. Looked up from germline, CDR1 is SGHAT and CDR2 is FQNNGV. The CDR3 nucleotides read TGTGCCAGCAGCTTAAGGGGACAGGGGTACCAAGAGACCCAGTACTTC. Translation: CASSLRGQGYQETQYF.

The V call is TRBV7-8, the J call TRBJ2-1; D is ambiguous. Germline assignment: CDR1 SGHVS and CDR2 FQNEAQ. The CDR3 is made up of 11 amino acids. Trimming removed 5 bases at V and 5 bases at J, with 4 bases between. In nucleotides, the CDR3 is TGTGCCAGCAGCCTCAACAATGAGCAGTTCTTC. It codes for CASSLNNEQFF.

J is TRBJ2-1 and V is TRBV4-2; D not certain. The CDR3 runs to 12 residues. Germline lookup yields CDR1 LGHNA and CDR2 YNFKEQ. V lost 1 base, J lost 9 bases, and 7 bases lay in between. The CDR3 protein is CASSQATGEQFF. The CDR3 nucleotides are TGTGCCAGCAGCCAAGCGACGGGTGAGCAGTTCTTC.

The J gene is TRBJ2-5, the V gene TRBV7-8; 10 positions match TRBD2. Germline assignment: CDR1 SGHVS and CDR2 FQNEAQ. V lost 1 base and J lost 5; bases outside the gene matches: 13. The CDR3 sequence is 18 residues long. CDR3 protein: CASSLVGGPLAGEETQYF. Here the CDR3 DNA reads TGTGCCAGCAGCTTAGTAGGCGGCCCTCTAGCGGGAGAGGAGACCCAGTACTTC.

This chain links TRBV3-1 (or the pseudogene TRBV3-2) with TRBJ2-2, with 10 bases matching TRBD2. Germline values: CDR1 LGHDT, CDR2 YNNKEL (reference sequence). The CDR3 is 16 amino acids. With 4 bases clipped from V and 3 bases from J, the junction kept 5 bases outside the gene matches. The CDR3 DNA follows: TGTGCCAGCAGCCCCCTAGCGGGAGCGGACACCGGGGAGCTGTTTTTT. Its protein product is CASSPLAGADTGELFF.

The chain combines TRBV11-1 with TRBJ2-3, with 9 bases aligning to TRBD2. Germline-derived CDR1 and CDR2 are SGHAT and FQDESV (reference sequence). V gave up 5 bases and J gave up 3 bases; unmatched junction bases: 6. The CDR3 is 15 residues long. CDR3 coding DNA: TGTGCCAGCAGCAAGGGACTAGCAGGGACAGATACGCAGTATTTT. Encoded protein: CASSKGLAGTDTQYF.

This clone has just a few counts. This chain connects TRBV19 to TRBJ2-7; possible D gene TRBD1, 7 bases. The ends were cut back, 7 bases at V and 7 bases at J, with 14 bases in the middle. The CDR3 sequence is 12 residues long. The V gene's germline CDR1 is LNHDA and CDR2 SQIVND (reference sequence). The CDR3 DNA is TGTGCCAGTAATGACAGGGCGGGGGAGCAGTACTTC. Residues: CASNDRAGEQYF.

V and J are TRBV28 and TRBJ1-5, with D perhaps matching TRBD1 (5 bases). V lost 8 bases and J 11 bases, leaving 19 bases between the germline ends. The CDR3 totals 13 residues. Germline loops: CDR1 MDHEN, CDR2 SYDVKM. The CDR3 here is CASRTREGGSQHF. CDR3 in DNA: TGTGCCAGCCGTACCAGGGAGGGTGGGTCCCAGCATTTT.

This rearrangement joins TRBV7-9 to TRBJ2-3; 10 bases are a match to TRBD2. The ends lost 2 bases at V and 2 bases at J; junction bases unmatched: 4. Germline V gene sequence: CDR1 SEHNR, CDR2 FQNEAQ (reference sequence). This CDR3 is built from 16 residues. The CDR3 DNA follows: TGTGCCAGCAGCTTACGGACTAGCGGCCTCACAGATACGCAGTATTTT. It specifies CASSLRTSGLTDTQYF.

The chain couples TRBV19 to TRBJ2-2, with D maybe TRBD2 (5 bases). Germline values: CDR1 LNHDA, CDR2 SQIVND (reference sequence). Trimming cost V 5 bases and J 4 bases, with 14 bases left between them. CDR3 size: 15 residues. The CDR3 DNA is TGTGCCAGTAGTTTGAGGGCCGAGGGCACCGGGGAGCTGTTTTTT. Encoded protein: CASSLRAEGTGELFF.

V is TRBV19 and J is TRBJ1-5, with D perhaps TRBD1 (6 bases). Trimming pared 2 bases from V and 3 bases from J, leaving 14 bases between. The CDR3 consists of 16 residues. Per germline, CDR1 LNHDA and CDR2 SQIVND (reference sequence). The CDR3 loop reads CASSIMGQAYNQPQHF. DNA of the CDR3: TGTGCCAGTAGTATAATGGGACAAGCCTACAATCAGCCCCAGCATTTT.

This rearrangement joins TRBV28 to TRBJ1-6, with 10 positions matching TRBD1. J gave up 10 bases and V 7 bases, and 10 bases lay outside the gene matches. The CDR3 extends over 15 amino acids. Germline CDR1 reads MDHEN; CDR2 reads SYDVKM. In DNA form, the CDR3 reads TGTGCCAGCATCGGGACAGGGGTTATAGACTCACCCCTCCACTTT. The encoded protein is CASIGTGVIDSPLHF.

The rearrangement uses TRBV10-1 and TRBJ2-1; D may be TRBD2 (7 bases). Trimming took 4 bases from V and 4 from J, leaving 20 bases between them. Germline CDR1 and CDR2: WNHNN and SYGVQD (reference sequence). The CDR3 length is 17 residues. In DNA, the CDR3 is TGCGCCAGCAGTGGAGAAAGTAGGGGGGAGGGGTACAATGAGCAGTTCTTC. Protein sequence: CASSGESRGEGYNEQFF.

This chain uses TRBV9 with TRBJ1-4; 7 bases align to TRBD1. The CDR3 totals 15 residues. Germline V gives CDR1 SGDLS, CDR2 YYNGEE. Trimming removed 2 bases from V and 6 bases from J; junction bases left unmatched: 7. This CDR3 reads CASSVGDSEHEKLFF. The CDR3 coding sequence is TGTGCCAGCAGCGTTGGGGACAGTGAACATGAAAAACTGTTTTTT.

The V and J genes are TRBV5-5 and TRBJ2-1, with 8 bases matching TRBD2. CDR3 length: 14 amino acids. V trimming: 6 bases; J trimming: 1 base; junction bases outside the gene matches: 3. Looked up from germline, CDR1 is SGHKS and CDR2 is YYEKEE (reference sequence). CDR3: CASNQRESYNEQFF. The CDR3 nucleotides are TGTGCCAGCAATCAGCGGGAGTCCTACAATGAGCAGTTCTTC.

The chain employs TRBV14 and TRBJ2-2; 10 nucleotides match TRBD1. This CDR3 has 15 amino acids. Germline V lookup: CDR1 SGHDN, CDR2 FVKESK. Trimming removed 2 bases from V and 5 bases from J; junction bases left unmatched: 2. The CDR3 reads CASSQRTGGTGELFF. CDR3 coding DNA: TGTGCCAGCAGCCAACGGACAGGGGGTACCGGGGAGCTGTTTTTT.

On this clone itself: Sequence at one end of the junction differs from germline and may be a read error. The V gene is TRBV5-6, the J gene TRBJ1-1; D unclear. The germline V gene encodes CDR1 SGHDT and CDR2 YYEEEE. This CDR3 has 13 residues. CDR3 residues: CASSLSFGNEAFF. The CDR3 DNA reads as TGTGCCAGTAGCTTGTCATTCGGGAATGAAGCTTTCTTT. The variable domain in full, with the rest retrieved from reference TRBV5-6 and TRBJ1-1, is DAGVTQSPTHLIKTRGQQVTLRCSPKSGHDTVSWYQQALGQGPQFIFQYYEEEERQRGNFPDRFSGHQFPNYSSELNVNALLLGDSALYLCASSLSFGNEAFFGQGTRLTVV.

The V call is TRBV7-2, the J call TRBJ2-7, with 9 bases aligning to TRBD2. Germline trimming cut 8 bases from V and 4 bases from J; bases unmatched to any gene: 6. This CDR3 region has 13 residues. Germline CDR1 SGHTA, CDR2 FQGNSA. Here the CDR3 DNA reads TGTGCCAGCCTCAGGGCGGGAGGGTACGAGCAGTACTTC. Amino acids: CASLRAGGYEQYF.

CDR3 residues: CASSPDRGDQETQYF. CDR3 nucleotides: TGTGCCAGCAGTCCGGACAGGGGGGACCAAGAGACCCAGTACTTC. The V gene is TRBV2, the J gene TRBJ2-5, with 10 positions matching TRBD1. Germline CDR1 and CDR2: SNHLY and FYNNEI. The CDR3 is 15 amino acids. The V gene end was trimmed by 5 bases and the J gene end by 0 bases; junction bases not matched to a gene: 3. The full variable domain, in which reference TRBV2 and TRBJ2-5 provide the parts outside the CDR3, is EPEVTQTPSHQVTQMGQEVILRCVPISNHLYFYWYRQILGQKVEFLVSFYNNEISEKSEIFDDQFSVERPDGSNFTLKIRSTKLEDSAMYFCASSPDRGDQETQYFGPGTRLLVL.

This rearrangement joins TRBV24-1 to TRBJ2-5; D may be TRBD1 (7 bases). CDR1 and CDR2 (germline): KGHDR, SFDVKD. V shed 4 bases and J shed 5 bases, with 10 bases lying between them. This CDR3 comprises 13 residues. The CDR3 spells CATSETGTETQYF. For the CDR3, the DNA is TGTGCCACCAGTGAGACAGGGACTGAGACCCAGTACTTC.

The V call is TRBV6-4, the J call TRBJ2-2; 7 bases map to TRBD2. Germline V gives CDR1 MRHNA, CDR2 SNTAGT. The CDR3 runs to 15 residues. V dropped 4 bases and J dropped 6; count of bases not matched to a gene: 8. As DNA, the CDR3 is TGTGCCAGCAGTGTGTCGGGAGGATTCCCCGGGGAGCTGTTTTTT. It translates to CASSVSGGFPGELFF.

This clone has a single count. The CDR3 loop is CASSLRGQPQHF. CDR3 DNA sequence: TGTGCCAGCAGTTTAAGAGGTCAGCCCCAGCATTTT. The V and J genes are TRBV28 and TRBJ1-5; D not resolved. CDR1 is MDHEN and CDR2 is SYDVKM in the germline V gene. CDR3 length equals 12 residues. Deletions cut 2 bases from V and 6 bases from J, with 5 bases between.